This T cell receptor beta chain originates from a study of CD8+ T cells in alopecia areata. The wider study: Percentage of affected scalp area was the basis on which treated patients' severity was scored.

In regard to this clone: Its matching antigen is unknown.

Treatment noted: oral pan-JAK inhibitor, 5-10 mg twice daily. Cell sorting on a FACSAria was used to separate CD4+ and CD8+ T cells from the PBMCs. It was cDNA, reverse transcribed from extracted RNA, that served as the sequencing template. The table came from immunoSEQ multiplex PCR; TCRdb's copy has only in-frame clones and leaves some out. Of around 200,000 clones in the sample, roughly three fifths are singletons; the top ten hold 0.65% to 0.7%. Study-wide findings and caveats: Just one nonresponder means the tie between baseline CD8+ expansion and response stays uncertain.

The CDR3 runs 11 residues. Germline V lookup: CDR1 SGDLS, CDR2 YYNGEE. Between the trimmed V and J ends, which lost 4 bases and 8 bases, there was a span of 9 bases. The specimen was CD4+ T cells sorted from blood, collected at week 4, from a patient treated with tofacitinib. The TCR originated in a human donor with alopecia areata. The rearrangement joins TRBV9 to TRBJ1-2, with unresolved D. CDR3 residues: CASSQLRGYTF. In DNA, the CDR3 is TGTGCCAGCAGCCAACTCCGGGGCTACACCTTC.